A single sample gave rise to the 9 T cell receptor beta chains below, sequenced in a study of blood T cell repertoires in COVID-19 (dated by TCRdb to about 2020). The library was built by means of the immunoSEQ multiplex PCR assay. This is the immuneACCESS table as TCRdb keeps it, with only in-frame sequences that have V and J called. A part of the clones is gone; compared with another copy, unresolved V genes explain less than half, and the rest is unexplained. The sample table lists 63,000 or so clones, around nine tenths of them with a count of one. The ten top clones hold 1.3% to 1.5% of the sample. Sequencing was performed on peripheral blood. Source of these receptors: a human donor in a cohort sampled during active COVID-19.

This clone was picked up one time. The V and J genes are TRBV6-5 and TRBJ2-3, with 13 bases lining up with TRBD2. Germline V gene lookup returns CDR1 MNHEY and CDR2 SVGAGI. The ends lost 6 bases at V and 6 bases at J; junction bases unmatched: 6. The CDR3 runs 15 residues. In nucleotides, the CDR3 is TGTGCCAGCAGCCTAGAACTAGCGGGAGGGGATACGCAGTATTTT. Translated, it gives CASSLELAGGDTQYF.

This chain connects TRBV6-1 to TRBJ1-2; D remains ambiguous. The CDR3 covers 13 residues. Deletions cut 1 base from V and 0 bases from J, with 3 bases between. Germline values: CDR1 MNHNS, CDR2 SASEGT. The CDR3 region is CASSEGANYGYTF. Written as DNA, the CDR3 is TGTGCCAGCAGTGAAGGAGCTAACTATGGCTACACCTTC.

The chain is built from TRBV12-5 and TRBJ2-7; 11 bases align to TRBD2. V shed 0 bases, J shed 6 bases, and the junction held 7 bases outside the gene matches. The CDR3 runs 16 residues. Germline V gives CDR1 LGHNT, CDR2 FRNRAP. In DNA, the CDR3 is TGTGCTAGTGGTTTGGTGGTAGCGGGAGGGCCCATCGAGCAGTACTTC. It yields the protein CASGLVVAGGPIEQYF.

The CDR3 DNA sequence: TGTGCCATCAGTCAAGTACAGGGGGCGGAGGCCTACGAGCAGTACTTC. As protein: CAISQVQGAEAYEQYF. This chain joins TRBV10-3 and TRBJ2-7, with 9 bases lining up with TRBD1. This CDR3 contains 16 residues. Germline loops: CDR1 ENHRY, CDR2 SYGVKD. Trimming took 5 bases from V and 2 from J; bases not matched to a gene: 10.

This rearrangement joins TRBV4-2 to TRBJ1-2, with a weak D call TRBD1 (5 bases). Germline V gives CDR1 LGHNA, CDR2 YNFKEQ. The CDR3 has 17 amino acids. Trimming cost V 2 bases and J 2 bases, with 18 bases left between them. CDR3 amino acids: CASSQTPWGEVNYGYTF. The DNA for the CDR3 is TGTGCCAGCAGCCAAACCCCCTGGGGGGAGGTCAACTATGGCTACACCTTC.

On this clone itself: The CDR3 does not close with the conserved phenylalanine or tryptophan, likely indicating a read error. Because the CDR3's place on the DNA is in doubt, the DNA is left out and the CDR3 is given as listed by TCRdb. J is TRBJ1-1 and V is TRBV3-1 (or the pseudogene TRBV3-2); whether TRBD1, the table's D call, matches the DNA was not checked. The CDR3 is made up of 13 amino acids, end residues included. Germline V gene sequence: CDR1 LGHDT, CDR2 YNNKEL (reference sequence). The CDR3 reads CASSQGNFGAPSM.

The rearrangement uses TRBV9 and TRBJ2-1, with D perhaps matching TRBD1 (6 bases). The CDR3 has 16 residues. In germline, CDR1 is SGDLS, CDR2 YYNGEE. The V and J ends lost 0 bases and 2 bases respectively, with 12 bases between them. The chain's CDR3 is CASSVAFGQPYNEQFF. For the CDR3, the DNA is TGTGCCAGCAGCGTAGCCTTTGGACAGCCCTACAATGAGCAGTTCTTC.

CDR3 DNA sequence: TGTGCCACGGGACTAGCGGACACCGGGGAGCTGTTTTTT. Amino acids: CATGLADTGELFF. The chain combines TRBV15 with TRBJ2-2; 11 positions agree with TRBD2. CDR3 length: 13 amino acids. After removal of 9 bases from V and 3 bases from J, the junction contained 0 bases not matched to a gene. From germline, CDR1 is LNHNV and CDR2 YYDKDF (reference sequence).

J is TRBJ2-7 and V is TRBV2; D ambiguous. Trimming pared 1 base from V and 7 bases from J, leaving 11 bases between. The CDR3 loop spans 13 amino acids. CDR1 and CDR2 (germline): SNHLY, FYNNEI. As DNA, the CDR3 is TGTGCCAGCAGTGAAGTGGGCCATTGGGAGCAGTACTTC. This translates into CASSEVGHWEQYF. Based on the CDR3 plus reference TRBV2 and TRBJ2-7, the full variable domain is EPEVTQTPSHQVTQMGQEVILRCVPISNHLYFYWYRQILGQKVEFLVSFYNNEISEKSEIFDDQFSVERPDGSNFTLKIRSTKLEDSAMYFCASSEVGHWEQYFGPGTRLTVT.